Listed below are T cell receptor beta chains from one sample, sequenced in a study of T-cell memory formation after mild COVID-19. TCRdb redid the calling of the 5' RACE reads with MiXCR, one entry per CDR3 protein. The sample records 50,000 or so distinct CDR3 sequences, approximately 9% being singletons. The sample taken for sequencing was PBMCs or a T cell subset sorted from them (not recorded which). The receptor set was obtained from an adult woman who had mild COVID-19 (a few samples of this study predate the infection). Cell type and time point are not known. CDR3s include the opening cysteine and the closing phenylalanine or tryptophan. D genes are given only for firm matches. The size field is filled for only some rows; it gives once, few, many or a size class.

TRBJ2-7 . many TRBV6-2/TRBV6-3 TGTGCCAGCAGTTCTTTCCTGGGCAGCTCCTACGAGCAGTACTTC CASSSFLGSSYEQYF
TRBJ2-3 TRBD2 many TRBV6-4 TGTGCCAGCAGTGACGAAGCGGGGGGGCCATCAGATACGCAGTATTTT CASSDEAGGPSDTQYF
TRBJ2-1 TRBD2 . TRBV15 TGTGCCACCAGCAGAGAGTGGACTAGCGGGTGGGTTGAGCAGTTCTTC CATSREWTSGWVEQFF
TRBJ2-1 TRBD1 medium-sized TRBV20-1 TGCAGTGTCCCCGACTACAGGGGGTTGTACAATGAGCAGTTCTTC CSVPDYRGLYNEQFF
TRBJ2-7 TRBD2 . TRBV12-3/TRBV12-4 TGTGCCAGCAGTATACTCCCGGGACTAGCCTCCCCCTCCTACGAGCAGTACTTC CASSILPGLASPSYEQYF
TRBJ2-2 . few TRBV10-3 TGTGCCATCAGTAAGGATGGCACCGGGGAGCTGTTTTTT CAISKDGTGELFF
TRBJ2-3 . few TRBV24-1 TGTGCCACCAGTGACCCCAGAGCCACAGATACGCAGTATTTT CATSDPRATDTQYF
TRBJ2-2 TRBD1 few TRBV7-3 TGTGCCAGCAGCCCGACAGGGGGGGATAACACCGGGGAGCTGTTTTTT CASSPTGGDNTGELFF
TRBJ1-5 . many TRBV20-1 TGCAGTGCTAGTCAAGGCGGCGGAGGCAATCAGCCCCAGCATTTT CSASQGGGGNQPQHF
TRBJ2-4 . . TRBV13 TGTGCCAGCAGCCTAGCTGGTTTTCAGTACTTC CASSLAGFQYF
TRBJ1-5 . few TRBV19 TGTGCCAGTAGTATAAACCATAATCAGCCCCAGCATTTT CASSINHNQPQHF
TRBJ2-1 TRBD1 . TRBV9 TGTGCCAGCAGCCCCCGACAGGGGGTCTACAATGAGCAGTTCTTC CASSPRQGVYNEQFF
TRBJ1-5 TRBD1 few TRBV29-1 TGCAGCGTTGTCATCGGGACAGCGGGAGGCAATCAGCCCCAGCATTTT CSVVIGTAGGNQPQHF
TRBJ2-3 TRBD1 few TRBV29-1 TGCAGCGTTGAAGAGGTTACAGGGGGCGGTATGAGGAGAGATACGCAGTATTTT CSVEEVTGGGMRRDTQYF
TRBJ2-3 . many TRBV7-9 TGTGCCAGCAGCTCGACTGCGGATACGCAGTATTTT CASSSTADTQYF
TRBJ2-7 TRBD2 few TRBV18 TGTGCCAGCTCACCAGGGACTAGCTCCGACGAGCAGTACTTC CASSPGTSSDEQYF
TRBJ1-5 . . TRBV28 TGTGCCAGCAGTGACCGTAATCAGCCCCAGCATTTT CASSDRNQPQHF
TRBJ2-7 TRBD2 . TRBV12-3/TRBV12-4 TGTGCCAGCAGTTTAGCACTGACTAGCGGGTATACCTACGAGCAGTACTTC CASSLALTSGYTYEQYF
TRBJ2-7 . many TRBV25-1 TGTGCCAGCAGTGAGGGGAACGGAGGCCCCTACGAGCAGTACTTC CASSEGNGGPYEQYF
TRBJ1-2 . . TRBV20-1 TGCAGTGCTAGAGGCAGACAACTCTATGGCTACACCTTC CSARGRQLYGYTF
TRBJ2-1 TRBD2 . TRBV7-2 TGTGCCAGCAGCCCCCGGATAGCGGGGCACAATGAGCAGTTCTTC CASSPRIAGHNEQFF
TRBJ2-1 . many TRBV5-1 TGCGCCAGCAGCTTGGTTGGTGAATCGGATGAGCAGTTCTTC CASSLVGESDEQFF
TRBJ2-5 . few TRBV7-2 TGTGCCAGCAGCTTTGTGGGCAGGGCCCAAGAGACCCAGTACTTC CASSFVGRAQETQYF
TRBJ1-1 TRBD1 few TRBV20-1 TGCAGTGCCACAGGGGGCACTGAAGCTTTCTTT CSATGGTEAFF
TRBJ2-2 TRBD1 few TRBV5-1 TGCGCCAGCAGCTTGGAGTTTGGGACAGCAGCGAACACCGGGGAGCTGTTTTTT CASSLEFGTAANTGELFF
TRBJ2-5 . . TRBV20-1 TGCAGTGCTAGAGATGGAGGCAAGCAAGAGACCCAGTACTTC CSARDGGKQETQYF
TRBJ1-1 . . TRBV4-1 TGCGCCAGCAGCCACTCCCCCCTTGAAGCTTTCTTT CASSHSPLEAFF
TRBJ2-1 . . TRBV5-1 TGCGCCAGCAGCTTGGGAGACTACAATGAGCAGTTCTTC CASSLGDYNEQFF
TRBJ2-5 TRBD1 . TRBV6-6 TGTGCCAGCAGTATACAGGGGGCGGGAGAGACCCAGTACTTC CASSIQGAGETQYF
TRBJ1-1 . many TRBV24-1 TGTGCCACCAGTGATTTCTTGGAGACACCATTCACTGAAGCTTTCTTT CATSDFLETPFTEAFF
TRBJ2-3 . few TRBV7-2 TGTGCCAGCAGCCAAGCCTTTTTGAATACGCAGTATTTT CASSQAFLNTQYF
TRBJ2-1 TRBD1 many TRBV4-2 TGTGCCAGCGGAAAGGTAGGGGGCAACGACAATGAGCAGTTCTTC CASGKVGGNDNEQFF
TRBJ2-5 . many TRBV9 TGTGCCAGCAGCGTAGGAGCAGGGGAGGTGACCCAGTACTTC CASSVGAGEVTQYF
TRBJ1-5 . few TRBV20-1 TGCAGTGCTAGAGGGAGTTGGAGCAATCAGCCCCAGCATTTT CSARGSWSNQPQHF
TRBJ2-1 . many TRBV20-1 TGCAGTGCTGCGGGGCAATCCTCCTACAATGAGCAGTTCTTC CSAAGQSSYNEQFF
TRBJ1-3 . . TRBV11-2 TGTGCCAGCAGCTTAGAATTACAGGGACCAGGAAACACCATATATTTT CASSLELQGPGNTIYF
TRBJ1-1 . . TRBV7-6 TGTGCCAGCAGCCCCAGGGGCCCCACGGGCACTGAAGCTTTCTTT CASSPRGPTGTEAFF
TRBJ1-2 TRBD1 few TRBV3-1 TGTGCCAGCAGCCAACGTTGGACAGGGGGAGTCTATGGCTACACCTTC CASSQRWTGGVYGYTF
TRBJ1-2 TRBD1 . TRBV5-6 TGTGCCAGCAGCCCGGCCGGGACAGGGGGCGATGGCTACACCTTC CASSPAGTGGDGYTF
TRBJ2-1 . . TRBV2 TGTGCCAACAGTGAGAATCCCCATACGGAGTTCTTC CANSENPHTEFF
TRBJ2-2 . . TRBV7-9 TGTGCCAGCAGCTTAGGCCTCGAGGGGATGAGCACCGGGGAGCTGTTTTTT CASSLGLEGMSTGELFF
TRBJ2-1 TRBD1 many TRBV4-3 TGCGCCAGCAGCCAGGGACAGTACAATGAGCAGTTCTTC CASSQGQYNEQFF
TRBJ2-5 . . TRBV5-1 TGCGCCAGCAGCTTGAGGGGGGAAGAGACCCAGTACTTC CASSLRGEETQYF
TRBJ2-3 . few TRBV29-1 TGCAGCGTTGCGGGGGACAACACAGATACGCAGTATTTT CSVAGDNTDTQYF
TRBJ2-7 TRBD2 few TRBV20-1 TGCAGTGCTCAAAGCGGGAGGGACTACGGCGAGCAGTACTTC CSAQSGRDYGEQYF
TRBJ1-2 . . TRBV3-1 TGTGCCAGCAGCCAAGGTCTGGGTGTTTCATACTATGGCTACACCTTC CASSQGLGVSYYGYTF
TRBJ2-2 TRBD1 few TRBV19 TGTGCCAGTAGTCCCCGGACAGGGTACACCGGGGAGCTGTTTTTT CASSPRTGYTGELFF
TRBJ1-1 . many TRBV12-3/TRBV12-4 TGTGCCAGCAGTCCTAGACAGGCCCCCAACACTGAAGCTTTCTTT CASSPRQAPNTEAFF
TRBJ1-4 . once TRBV20-1 TGCAGTGCTAGAGATCGGCAGGGAACATTTATAGGTGAAAAACTGTTTTTT CSARDRQGTFIGEKLFF
TRBJ2-3 . few TRBV5-1 TGCGCCAGCAGCTTGGTTGTCGATACGCAGTATTTT CASSLVVDTQYF
TRBJ1-1 . . TRBV11-2 TGTGCCAGCAGCTTACGGGCAGGGCCGAACACTGAAGCTTTCTTT CASSLRAGPNTEAFF
TRBJ1-1 . few TRBV20-1 TGCAGTGCTCACCTAAACACTGAAGCTTTCTTT CSAHLNTEAFF
TRBJ2-3 . few TRBV12-3/TRBV12-4 TGTGCCAGCAGTTTACTGGACACCACGCAGTATTTT CASSLLDTTQYF
TRBJ1-4 . few TRBV7-2 TGTGCCAGCAGCTCGCGACAGGCCCCTCGGGAAAAACTGTTTTTT CASSSRQAPREKLFF
TRBJ1-1 . few TRBV18 TGTGCCAGCTCACCACTGAGCCTAGGGGCTGAAGCTTTCTTT CASSPLSLGAEAFF
TRBJ1-3 . . TRBV6-5 TGTGCCAGCAGTTACTCCCTTGAATTCTCTGGAAACACCATATATTTT CASSYSLEFSGNTIYF
TRBJ2-7 . many TRBV12-3/TRBV12-4 TGTGCCAGCAGTTTGGGCACAGGCTTGGAGTACTTC CASSLGTGLEYF
TRBJ2-7 . many TRBV7-8 TGTGCCAGCAGCTCGAGTCGTGTGGAACACGAGCAGTACTTC CASSSSRVEHEQYF
TRBJ2-2 . few TRBV10-3 TGTGCCATCAGTGAGTCACGGAGGGGGCTAAACACCGGGGAGCTGTTTTTT CAISESRRGLNTGELFF